This T cell receptor beta chain was identified in a study of CD8 T cells in Susac syndrome. CDR1 and CDR2 (germline): DFQATT, SNEGSKA (reference sequence). This CDR3 has 15 amino acids. Trimming removed 3 bases from V and 4 bases from J; junction bases left unmatched: 9. Reverse transcription of roughly 0.5 to 1 ug RNA was carried out with random hexamers. A multiplex approach, immunoSEQ multiplex PCR, amplified TCR beta CDR3 across 54 Vbeta and 13 Jbeta. Via MiXCR, TCRdb re-called the immunoSEQ multiplex PCR reads, giving one row per CDR3 protein. The repertoire holds about 100,000 distinct CDR3 sequences, about 96% seen once, with approximately 0.3% in the top ten.

The clonotype originates from a human donor with Susac syndrome. The V gene is TRBV20-1, the J gene TRBJ1-5, with 7 bases fitting TRBD1. The material sequenced was CD8+ T cells from PBMCs. This chain's CDR3 is CSARKQGQLNQPQHF. The CDR3 nucleotides read TGCAGTGCTAGGAAGCAGGGACAGCTAAATCAGCCCCAGCATTTT.